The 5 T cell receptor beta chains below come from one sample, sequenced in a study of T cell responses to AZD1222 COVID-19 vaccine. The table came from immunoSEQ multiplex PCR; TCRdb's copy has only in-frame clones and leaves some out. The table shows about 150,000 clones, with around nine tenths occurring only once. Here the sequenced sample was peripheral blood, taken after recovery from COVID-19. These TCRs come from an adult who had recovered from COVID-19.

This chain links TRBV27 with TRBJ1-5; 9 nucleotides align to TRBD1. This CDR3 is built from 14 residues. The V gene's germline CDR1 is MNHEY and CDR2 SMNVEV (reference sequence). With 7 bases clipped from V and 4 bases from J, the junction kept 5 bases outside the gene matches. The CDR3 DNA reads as TGTGCCAGCACGGACAGGGGTCCAAATCAGCCCCAGCATTTT. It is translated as CASTDRGPNQPQHF.

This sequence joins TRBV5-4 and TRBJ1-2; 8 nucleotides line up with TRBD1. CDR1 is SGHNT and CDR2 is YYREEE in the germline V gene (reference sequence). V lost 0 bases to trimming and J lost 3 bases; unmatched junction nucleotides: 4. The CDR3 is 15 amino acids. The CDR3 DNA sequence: TGTGCCAGCAGCTTGGGCAGGGGGCGCGACTATGGCTACACCTTC. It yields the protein CASSLGRGRDYGYTF.

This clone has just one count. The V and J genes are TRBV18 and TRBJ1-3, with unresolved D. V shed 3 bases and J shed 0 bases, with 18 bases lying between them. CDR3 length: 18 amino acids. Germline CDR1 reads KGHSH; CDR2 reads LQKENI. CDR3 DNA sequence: TGTGCCAGCTCACCTACTCAGACACCGCACCACTCTGGAAACACCATATATTTT. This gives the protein CASSPTQTPHHSGNTIYF.

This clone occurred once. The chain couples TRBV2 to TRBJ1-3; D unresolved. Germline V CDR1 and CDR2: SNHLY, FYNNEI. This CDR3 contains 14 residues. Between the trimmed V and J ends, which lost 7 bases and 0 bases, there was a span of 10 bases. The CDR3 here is CASTNRGSGNTIYF. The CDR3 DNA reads TGTGCCAGCACTAACCGGGGCTCTGGAAACACCATATATTTT.

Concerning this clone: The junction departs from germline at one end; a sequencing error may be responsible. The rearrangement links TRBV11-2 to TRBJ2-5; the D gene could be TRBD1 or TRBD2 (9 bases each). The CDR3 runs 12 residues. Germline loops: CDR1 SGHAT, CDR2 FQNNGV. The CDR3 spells CASGTGTETQYF. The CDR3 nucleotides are TGCGCTAGCGGGACAGGGACGGAGACCCAGTACTTC. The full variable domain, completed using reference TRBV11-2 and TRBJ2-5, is EAGVAQSPRYKIIEKRQSVAFWCNPISGHATLYWYQQILGQGPKLLIQFQNNGVVDDSQLPKDRFSAERLKGVDSTLKIQPAKLEDSAVYLCASGTGTETQYFGPGTRLLVL.